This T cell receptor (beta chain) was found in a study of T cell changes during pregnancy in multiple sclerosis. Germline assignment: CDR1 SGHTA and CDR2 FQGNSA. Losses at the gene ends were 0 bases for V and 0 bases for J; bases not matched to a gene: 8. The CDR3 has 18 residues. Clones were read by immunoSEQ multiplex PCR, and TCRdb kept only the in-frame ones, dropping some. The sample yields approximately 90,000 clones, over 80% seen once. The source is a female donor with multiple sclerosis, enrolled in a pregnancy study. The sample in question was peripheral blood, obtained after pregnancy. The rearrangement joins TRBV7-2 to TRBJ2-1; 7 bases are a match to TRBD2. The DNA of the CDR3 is TGTGCCAGCAGCTTAGCGCCGGCGTCTAGCGGCTCCTACAATGAGCAGTTCTTC. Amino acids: CASSLAPASSGSYNEQFF.